This T cell receptor beta chain was retrieved from a study of T cell changes during pregnancy in multiple sclerosis. The CDR3 is 14 residues long. In germline, CDR1 is MDHEN, CDR2 SYDVKM. V lost 3 bases and J lost 3, with 12 bases in between. Using immunoSEQ multiplex PCR, the repertoire was profiled, and TCRdb retains in-frame clones only, with some absent. The sample contains 20,000 or so clones, more than 80% of which appear only once. Sequenced material: CD8+ T cells from peripheral blood mononuclear cells, taken in the third trimester of pregnancy. The chain uses TRBV28 and TRBJ2-7, with TRBD2 as a possible D gene (5 bases). The sequence was collected from a female donor in good health, enrolled as a control in a pregnancy study. The CDR3: CASSFSERNYEQYF. CDR3 coding DNA: TGTGCCAGCAGTTTTTCCGAGCGGAACTACGAGCAGTACTTC.